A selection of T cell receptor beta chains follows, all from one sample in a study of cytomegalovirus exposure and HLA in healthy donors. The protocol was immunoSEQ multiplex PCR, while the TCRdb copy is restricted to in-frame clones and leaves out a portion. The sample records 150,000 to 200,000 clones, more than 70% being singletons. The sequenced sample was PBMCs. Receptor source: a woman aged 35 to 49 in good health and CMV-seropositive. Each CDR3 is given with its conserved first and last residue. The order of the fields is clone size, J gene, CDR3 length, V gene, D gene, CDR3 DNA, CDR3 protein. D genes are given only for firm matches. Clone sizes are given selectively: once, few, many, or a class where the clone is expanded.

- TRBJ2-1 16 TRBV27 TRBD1 TGTGCCAGCAGTACCTACAGGGGGCGCGGGGACAATGAGCAGTTCTTC CASSTYRGRGDNEQFF
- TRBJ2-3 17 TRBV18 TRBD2 TGTGCCAGCTCACCTCAGGGGACTAGCGGGAGTCTAAATACGCAGTATTTT CASSPQGTSGSLNTQYF
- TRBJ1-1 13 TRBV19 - TGTGCCAGTAGTATAAGTCCCGGCACTGAAGCTTTCTTT CASSISPGTEAFF
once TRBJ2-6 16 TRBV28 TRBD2 TGTGCCAGTGCGGAGCGGGAGAAAGCTGGGGCCAACGTCCTGACTTTC CASAEREKAGANVLTF
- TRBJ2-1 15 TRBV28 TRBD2 TGTGCCAGCAGTTCACTAGCGGGAGTTAGGGATGAGCAGTTCTTC CASSSLAGVRDEQFF
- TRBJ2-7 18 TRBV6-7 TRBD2 TGTGCCAGCAGTTACTCTCCGACTAGCTCCTCATCCTACTACGAGCAGTACTTC CASSYSPTSSSSYYEQYF
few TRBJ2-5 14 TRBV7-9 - TGTGCCAGCAGCTTTTCGTCGGGATCCGAGACCCAGTACTTC CASSFSSGSETQYF
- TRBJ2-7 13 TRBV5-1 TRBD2 TGCGCCAGTGAGCGGGAGGACTCCTACGAGCAGTACTTC CASEREDSYEQYF
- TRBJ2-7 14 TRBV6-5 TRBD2 TGTGCCAGCAGTTACACGCTACTAGCGGACGAGCAGTACTTC CASSYTLLADEQYF
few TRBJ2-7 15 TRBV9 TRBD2 TGTGCCAGCAGCGCCGACGAGGGGAGGGTGGACGAGCAGTACTTC CASSADEGRVDEQYF
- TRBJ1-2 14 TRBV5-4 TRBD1 TGTGCCAGCAGCTCCGACAGGGCAAACTATGGCTACACCTTC CASSSDRANYGYTF
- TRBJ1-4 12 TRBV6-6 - TGTGCCAGCAGTCCCAGGGGTGAAAAACTGTTTTTT CASSPRGEKLFF
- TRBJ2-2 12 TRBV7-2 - TGTGCCAGCAGCCAACCGGGCGGGGAGCTGTTTTTT CASSQPGGELFF
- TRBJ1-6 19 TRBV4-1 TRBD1 TGCGCCAGCAGCCAAGATGCCCCCCGACGGGACAGGGTTAGGTCACCCCTCCACTTT CASSQDAPRRDRVRSPLHF
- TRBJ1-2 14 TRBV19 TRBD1 TGTGCCAGTAGTACTAACAGGGGGATGGATGGCTACACCTTC CASSTNRGMDGYTF
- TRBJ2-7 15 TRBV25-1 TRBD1 TGTGCCAGCAGGATGGGACAGGGGGCTTCCTACGAGCAGTACTTC CASRMGQGASYEQYF
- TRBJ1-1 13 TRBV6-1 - TGTGCCAGCAGTGAAGACAGGCGCACTGAAGCTTTCTTT CASSEDRRTEAFF
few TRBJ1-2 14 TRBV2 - TGTGCCAGCAGTGACATAGGGGGGGTTGAGGGCTACACCTTC CASSDIGGVEGYTF
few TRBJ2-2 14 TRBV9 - TGTGCCAGCAGCTCAAGAAGCGAGTCCGGGGAGCTGTTTTTT CASSSRSESGELFF
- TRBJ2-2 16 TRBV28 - TGTGCCAGCAGACCGTTAGCGCTACTGAACACCGGGGAGCTGTTTTTT CASRPLALLNTGELFF
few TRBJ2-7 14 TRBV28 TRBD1 TGTGCCAGCAGTCGGACAGGGGGCTCCTACGAGCAGTACTTC CASSRTGGSYEQYF
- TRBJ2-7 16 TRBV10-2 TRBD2 TGCGCCAGCAGTGAGTCAGGCGGGTCTAGCGGCTACGAGCAGTACTTC CASSESGGSSGYEQYF
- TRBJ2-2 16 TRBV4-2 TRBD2 TGTGCCAGCAGCCACCTAGCGGGAGATGAGGCCGGGGAGCTGTTTTTT CASSHLAGDEAGELFF
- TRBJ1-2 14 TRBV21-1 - TGTGCCAGCAGAAACAGGAGAGATAACTATGGCTACACCTTC CASRNRRDNYGYTF
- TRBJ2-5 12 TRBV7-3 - TGTGCCAGCAGCCGACCGGGGGAGACCCAGTACTTC CASSRPGETQYF
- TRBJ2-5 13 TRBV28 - TGTGCCAGCAGTTCGGACAGTAGGGTGACCCAGTACTTC CASSSDSRVTQYF
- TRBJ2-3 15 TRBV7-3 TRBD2 TGTGCCAGCAGCCCCGCCCCCATAGCGGGAGATACGCAGTATTTT CASSPAPIAGDTQYF
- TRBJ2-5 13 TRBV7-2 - TGTGCCAGCAGCTTAAGCATCCAAGAGACCCAGTACTTC CASSLSIQETQYF
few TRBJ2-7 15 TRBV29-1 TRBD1 TGCAGCGTTGAAGGGGGCAGGGGGCGGTCCTACGAGCAGTACTTC CSVEGGRGRSYEQYF
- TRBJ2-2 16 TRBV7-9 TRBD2 TGTGCCAGCAGCCAAATAGCGGGGGCGAACACCGGGGAGCTGTTTTTT CASSQIAGANTGELFF
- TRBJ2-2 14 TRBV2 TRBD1 TGTGCCAGCATAATAAACAGGGGGACCGGGGAGCTGTTTTTT CASIINRGTGELFF
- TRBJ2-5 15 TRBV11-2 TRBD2 TGTGCCAGCAGCCAACGGACGGGAGGGACGGAGACCCAGTACTTC CASSQRTGGTETQYF
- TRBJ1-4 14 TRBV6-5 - TGTGCCAGCAGTTACTCTAGGAGGAATGAAAAACTGTTTTTT CASSYSRRNEKLFF
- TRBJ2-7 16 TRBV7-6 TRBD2 TGTGCCAGCAGCTTAGACAGCGGGGGGAACTCCTACGAGCAGTACTTC CASSLDSGGNSYEQYF
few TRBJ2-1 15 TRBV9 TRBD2 TGTGCCAGCAGCCCCAGACTAGCGGAGTACAATGAGCAGTTCTTC CASSPRLAEYNEQFF
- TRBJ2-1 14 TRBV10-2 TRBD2 TGCGCCAGCAGTGTACTAGCGGGAGGGAATGAGCAGTTCTTC CASSVLAGGNEQFF
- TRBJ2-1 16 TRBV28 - TGTGCCAGCAGTTTAGGGGGGAGGACCACCTACAATGAGCAGTTCTTC CASSLGGRTTYNEQFF
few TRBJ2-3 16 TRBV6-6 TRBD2 TGTGCCAGCAGTTACTCGACTAGCGGAGACACAGATACGCAGTATTTT CASSYSTSGDTDTQYF
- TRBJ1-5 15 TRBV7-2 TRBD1 TGTGCCAGCAGCTTACAGACAGGGAACAATCAGCCCCAGCATTTT CASSLQTGNNQPQHF
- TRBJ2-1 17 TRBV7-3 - TGTGCCAGCAGCTTAATGGGGACACCACTTCTCCACAATGAGCAGTTCTTC CASSLMGTPLLHNEQFF
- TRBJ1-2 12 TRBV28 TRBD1 TGTGCCAGCAGCACAGGGGAGAGGGGCTACACCTTC CASSTGERGYTF
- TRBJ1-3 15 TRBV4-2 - TGTGCCAGCAGCCAAGACGGGAGTCTGAGGAACACCATATATTTT CASSQDGSLRNTIYF
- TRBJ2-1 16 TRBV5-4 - TGTGCCAGCAGCCCGGGGGGCGGAGGCCGCACCGGTGAGCAGTTCTTC CASSPGGGGRTGEQFF
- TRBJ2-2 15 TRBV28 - TGTGCCAGCAACACACAGGGAGTTAACACCGGGGAGCTGTTTTTT CASNTQGVNTGELFF
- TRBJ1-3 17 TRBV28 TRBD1 TGTGCCAGCTCCTTATCCGGGGGACAGGGGGCTGGAAACACCATATATTTT CASSLSGGQGAGNTIYF
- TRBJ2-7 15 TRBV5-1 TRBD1 TGCGCCAGCAGCTTGTCAGGGCAGGGGGCCTACGAGCAGTACTTC CASSLSGQGAYEQYF
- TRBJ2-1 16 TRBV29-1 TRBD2 TGCAGCGTTACGGGACTAGCGGGCGCCTCCTACAATGAGCAGTTCTTC CSVTGLAGASYNEQFF
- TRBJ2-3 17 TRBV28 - TGTGCCAGCAGTTTCCACCGCTTGCGGGACGACACAGATACGCAGTATTTT CASSFHRLRDDTDTQYF
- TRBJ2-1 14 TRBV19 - TGTGCCAGTAAGGGGGACTACGCCAACAATGAGCAGTTCTTC CASKGDYANNEQFF
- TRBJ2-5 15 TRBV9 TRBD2 TGTGCCAGCAGCCCTCGAGCGGGAGGAGGAGAGACCCAGTACTTC CASSPRAGGGETQYF
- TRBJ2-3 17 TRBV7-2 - TGTGCCAGCAGCCGATCTTGGGACTTCTTTAGCACAGATACGCAGTATTTT CASSRSWDFFSTDTQYF
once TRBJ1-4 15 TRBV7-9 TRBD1 TGTGCCAGCAGCTTAGGGGACAGAGCTTATGAAAAACTGTTTTTT CASSLGDRAYEKLFF
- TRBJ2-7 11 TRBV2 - TGTGCCAGCAGCCGGGTTTACGAGCAGTACTTC CASSRVYEQYF
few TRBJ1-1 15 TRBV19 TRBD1 TGTGCCAGTAGTGCCGGGACAGGGGGAAACACTGAAGCTTTCTTT CASSAGTGGNTEAFF